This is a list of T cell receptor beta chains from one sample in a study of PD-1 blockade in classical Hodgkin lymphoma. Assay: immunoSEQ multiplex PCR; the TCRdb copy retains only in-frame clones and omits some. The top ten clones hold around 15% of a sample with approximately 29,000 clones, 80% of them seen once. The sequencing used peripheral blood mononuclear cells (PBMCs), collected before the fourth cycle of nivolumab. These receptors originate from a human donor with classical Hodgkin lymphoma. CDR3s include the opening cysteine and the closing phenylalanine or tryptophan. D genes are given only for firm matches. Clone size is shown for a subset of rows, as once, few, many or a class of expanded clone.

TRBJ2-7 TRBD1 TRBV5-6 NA CASSLGLGQSYEQYF TGTGCCAGCAGCTTGGGGTTGGGACAGTCCTACGAGCAGTACTTC
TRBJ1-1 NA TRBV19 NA CASSPGPKTSAFF TGTGCCAGTAGCCCCGGGCCCAAGACTAGCGCTTTCTTT
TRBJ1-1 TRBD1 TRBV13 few CASSKATGVFTEAFF TGTGCCAGCAGCAAGGCAACAGGGGTTTTCACTGAAGCTTTCTTT
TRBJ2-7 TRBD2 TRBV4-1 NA CASSQESSSGWGGPSSYEQYF TGCGCCAGCAGCCAAGAATCATCTAGCGGGTGGGGGGGGCCCAGCTCCTACGAGCAGTACTTC
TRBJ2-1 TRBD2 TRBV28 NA CASSPLGLAGYNEQFF TGTGCCAGCAGTCCCCTCGGACTAGCGGGATACAATGAGCAGTTCTTC
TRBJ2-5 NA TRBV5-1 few CASSLSGTSKETQYF TGCGCCAGCAGCTTGTCCGGGACTTCTAAAGAGACCCAGTACTTC
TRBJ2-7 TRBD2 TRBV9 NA CASSRTSVSYEQYF TGTGCCAGCAGCAGGACTAGCGTCTCCTACGAGCAGTACTTC
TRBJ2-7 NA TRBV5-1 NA CASSFLGAGYEQYF TGCGCCAGCAGCTTTTTGGGGGCAGGATACGAGCAGTACTTC
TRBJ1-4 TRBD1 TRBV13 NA CASSLGQGATNEKLFF TGTGCCAGCAGCTTGGGACAGGGGGCAACTAATGAAAAACTGTTTTTT
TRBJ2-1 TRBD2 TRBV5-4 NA CASSLDQRGRNEQFF TGTGCCAGCAGCTTGGACCAGCGGGGCAGGAATGAGCAGTTCTTC
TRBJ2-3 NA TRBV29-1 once CSVGSADTQYF TGCAGCGTTGGTTCCGCAGATACGCAGTATTTT
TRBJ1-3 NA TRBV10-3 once CAISQGASGNTIYF TGTGCCATCAGTCAAGGGGCATCTGGAAACACCATATATTTT
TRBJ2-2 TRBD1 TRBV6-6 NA CASGHIGQVTGELFF TGTGCCAGCGGTCATATCGGACAGGTCACCGGGGAGCTGTTTTTT
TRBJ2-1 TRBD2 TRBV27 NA CASSPGLAQYNEQFF TGTGCCAGCAGTCCGGGACTAGCCCAATACAATGAGCAGTTCTTC
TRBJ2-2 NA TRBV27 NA CASSRVPGELFF TGTGCCAGCAGTAGGGTGCCCGGGGAGCTGTTTTTT
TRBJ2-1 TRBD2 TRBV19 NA CASSIGLARDEQFF TGTGCCAGTAGTATCGGACTAGCTCGCGATGAGCAGTTCTTC
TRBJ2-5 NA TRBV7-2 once CASSLYDQETQYF TGTGCCAGCAGCTTATATGACCAAGAGACCCAGTACTTC
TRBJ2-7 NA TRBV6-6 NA CASSYSTLRAYEQYF TGTGCCAGCAGTTACTCTACCTTGCGGGCCTACGAGCAGTACTTC
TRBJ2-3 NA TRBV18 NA CASSPVAASTDTQYF TGTGCCAGCTCACCCGTCGCCGCCTCCACAGATACGCAGTATTTT
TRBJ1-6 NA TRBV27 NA CASSLRQGGIYSPLHF TGTGCCAGCAGTTTACGGCAAGGGGGAATATATTCACCCCTCCACTTT
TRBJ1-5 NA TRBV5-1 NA CASRPGTGSNQPQHF TGCGCCAGCAGGCCCGGGACGGGGAGCAATCAGCCCCAGCATTTT
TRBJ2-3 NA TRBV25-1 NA CASSTGSDTQYF TGTGCCAGCAGTACGGGGTCAGATACGCAGTATTTT
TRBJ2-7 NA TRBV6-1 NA CASSETGVGGYEQYF TGTGCCAGCAGTGAAACAGGGGTTGGGGGGTACGAGCAGTACTTC